The 3 T cell receptor beta chains in this list originate from one sample, sequenced in a study of cytomegalovirus exposure and HLA in healthy donors. Measured with immunoSEQ multiplex PCR; TCRdb has only the in-frame clones, and not every one. The data contain hundreds of thousands of clones, 86% of them singletons. Sequencing was performed on PBMCs. The receptor set was obtained from a woman aged 18-29 years in good health and CMV-seronegative.

This clone appeared a single time. V usage is TRBV2 and J usage is TRBJ2-7; the match to TRBD1 covers 8 bases. The CDR3 is 15 amino acids. Germline V lookup: CDR1 SNHLY, CDR2 FYNNEI. The ends lost 4 bases at V and 0 bases at J; junction bases unmatched: 5. Here the CDR3 reads CASSVQGDSSYEQYF. The CDR3 bases are TGTGCCAGCAGTGTACAGGGGGATAGCTCCTACGAGCAGTACTTC.

The rearrangement uses TRBV7-6 and TRBJ2-7; 8 bases match TRBD1. J lost 0 bases, V lost 6 bases, and 7 bases had no gene match. Germline V CDR1 and CDR2: SGHVS, FNYEAQ. The CDR3 runs to 15 residues. The CDR3 here is CASSLRGPSSYEQYF. Here the CDR3 DNA reads TGTGCCAGCAGTCTCAGGGGGCCTAGCTCCTACGAGCAGTACTTC.

The chain recombines TRBV4-2 with TRBJ2-2, with 10 bases fitting TRBD2. The germline CDR1 and CDR2 sequences are LGHNA and YNFKEQ. Germline trimming cut 1 base from V and 6 bases from J; bases unmatched to any gene: 2. The CDR3 sequence is 15 residues long. The CDR3, as DNA: TGTGCCAGCAGCCAAGTAGGACTAGCGGCCGGGGAGCTGTTTTTT. This gives the protein CASSQVGLAAGELFF.